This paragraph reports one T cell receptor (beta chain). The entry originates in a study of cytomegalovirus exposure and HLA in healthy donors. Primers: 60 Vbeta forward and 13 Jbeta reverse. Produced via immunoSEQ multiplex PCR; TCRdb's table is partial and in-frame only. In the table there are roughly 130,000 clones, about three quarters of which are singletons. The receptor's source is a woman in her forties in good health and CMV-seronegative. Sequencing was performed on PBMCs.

The CDR3 DNA is TGTGCCAGTACTTCCCGGACTGGCACTGAAGCTTTCTTT. This encodes CASTSRTGTEAFF. This rearrangement joins TRBV19 to TRBJ1-1; D gene uncertain. V was cut by 7 bases and J by 4 bases, with 13 bases left in between. The CDR3 contains 13 residues. Germline V gives CDR1 LNHDA, CDR2 SQIVND (reference sequence). The complete variable domain, with remaining parts taken from reference TRBV19 and TRBJ1-1, reads DGGITQSPKYLFRKEGQNVTLSCEQNLNHDAMYWYRQDPGQGLRLIYYSQIVNDFQKGDIAEGYSVSREKKESFPLTVTSAQKNPTAFYLCASTSRTGTEAFFGQGTRLTVV.